The clone carrying this T cell receptor (beta chain) was picked up a small number of times. Its antigen is unknown. Use of 60 Vbeta and 13 Jbeta primers characterized the PCR. Generated by immunoSEQ multiplex PCR, the TCRdb table keeps only in-frame clones and is missing some. The sample has tens of thousands of clones, approximately 63% seen once. This sample stems from a study of cytomegalovirus exposure and HLA in healthy donors. Study in general: Earlier, about 180 million T cells were analyzed, and approximately 110 million unique TCR beta sequences were found among them.

The study, taken as a whole, reports: The study assumed roughly uniform donor sequencing depth for presence/absence analyses.

The sequencing input was PBMCs. The receptor was derived from a woman aged 50 to 60 in good health and CMV-seropositive.

The CDR3 is CASSEGPDRGTYEQYF. The CDR3 DNA is TGTGCCAGCAGTGAAGGTCCGGACAGGGGGACCTACGAGCAGTACTTC. V gene TRBV2 combines with J gene TRBJ2-7; 10 nucleotides match TRBD1. The CDR3 totals 16 residues. The germline V gene encodes CDR1 SNHLY and CDR2 FYNNEI. Unmatched junction bases numbered 5, after V lost 1 base and J lost 2 bases.